A single TCR beta chain is shown here with its context. The entry originates in a study of naive CD8 T cells in extremely preterm neonates. The method was immunoSEQ multiplex PCR; TCRdb's version includes in-frame clones alone and lacks a portion of them. The repertoire includes approximately 7,400 clones, more than 95% of them detected once, and around 3% sits in the top ten. Looked up from germline, CDR1 is MNHEY and CDR2 is SMNVEV (reference sequence). The V and J ends lost 5 bases and 10 bases, in that order; junction bases with no gene match: 10. The CDR3 runs 14 residues. J is TRBJ2-7 and V is TRBV27; 11 nucleotides line up with TRBD1. The sequenced sample was naive CD8+ T cells from blood. This clonotype originated in a human donor in good health. DNA for the CDR3: TGTGCCAGCAGTCTCGGGACAGGGGGATCCCCACAGTACGTC. The encoded protein is CASSLGTGGSPQYV.